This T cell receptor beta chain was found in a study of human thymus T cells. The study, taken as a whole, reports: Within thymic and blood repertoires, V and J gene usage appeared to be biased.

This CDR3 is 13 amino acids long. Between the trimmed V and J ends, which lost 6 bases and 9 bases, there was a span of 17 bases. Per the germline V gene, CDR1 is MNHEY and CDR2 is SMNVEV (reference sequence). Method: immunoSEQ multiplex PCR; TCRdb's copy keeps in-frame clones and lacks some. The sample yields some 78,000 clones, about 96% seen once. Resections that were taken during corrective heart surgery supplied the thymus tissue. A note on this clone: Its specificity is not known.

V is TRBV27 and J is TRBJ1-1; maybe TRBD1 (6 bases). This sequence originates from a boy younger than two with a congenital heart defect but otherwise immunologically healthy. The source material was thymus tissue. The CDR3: CASRSAGGGKAFF. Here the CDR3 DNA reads TGTGCCAGCAGATCAGCGGGGGGCGGAAAAGCTTTCTTT.